This TCR beta chain was profiled in a study of T cell responses to AZD1222 COVID-19 vaccine (dated by TCRdb to the early 2020s). As for the study more broadly: TCR sequencing covered fewer than 250 trial participants: 207 given two doses of AZD1222 and 26 given two doses of MenACWY control vaccine. Trial participants were enrolled into age subgroups of 18-55, 56-69 and 70-plus years, which contained approximately 150, 30 and 60 TCR-sequenced participants, respectively. Beyond this particular receptor, the publication reports: No day 14 peak-response samples were available, so repertoires were characterized only after the peak T cell response. Conclusions about previously exposed vaccinees are limited because only five or six AZD1222 recipients were SARS-CoV-2 seropositive at baseline. Participants were mostly white British and included more females than males, and it was suggested by the authors that clonal diversity may have been underestimated. The 56-69-year group was small, and its depth increase did not reach significance, likely because of low power. The whole spike protein was spanned by vaccine-associated CD4 TCRs, and dominant responses were seen in regions 160-218 and 743-854. Reportedly, almost half of the unique spike-specific TCRs recognized epitopes lying outside the regions that are mutated in the B.1.351 and B.1.1.7 variants. After two AZD1222 doses, both the breadth and the depth of spike-specific TCRs were significantly higher than at day 0 and than in MenACWY recipients.

As concerns this clone: Its antigen has not been determined. Compared with germline, one end of the junction differs, possibly owing to a read error.

The CDR3 regions of human TCRbeta chains were subjected to immunosequencing. Under the source paper's analysis protocol: Repertoire TCRs were matched against a reference library of SARS-CoV-2-specific TCRs generated with the MIRA antigen-specificity platform. Breadth was defined as the fraction of unique TCRs that were SARS-CoV-2-associated. Depth was defined as the fraction of total T cells that were SARS-CoV-2-associated. Each spike-specific TCR was assigned to its reactive spike region and to a CD4 or CD8 class using the MIRA data. Log10-transformed breadth and depth values were compared by one-way ANOVA with Sidak's multiple comparisons tests. What TCRdb holds here is the immuneACCESS table cut down to in-frame rearrangements. Part of the clones is not present; checked against another copy, under half of the missing clones reflect an unresolved V gene, and the others are unexplained. Clonal size and the V and J genes are those of that table, whereas D and trimming came from the DNA. The sample table lists under 100,000 clones, 80% to 90% of them with a count of one. The ten largest clones add up to 12% of the sample.

The CDR3, cysteine through phenylalanine, is 14 amino acids long. Solely the CDR3 DNA is kept, with 42 bases framed from the first base. CDR1 and CDR2 are read off the germline V gene as MGHDK and SYGVNS. The sample's time point label, in plain terms: about 28 days (+/-7) after the second vaccine dose. Because spike-specific TCR depth and breadth did not differ between the two schedules, AZD1222 recipients who got a second dose at roughly 4 weeks were pooled with those who got a second dose at roughly 12 weeks. The vaccinee samples were drawn from two UK trials, COV001 and COV002, one of which was a single-blind randomized controlled phase 2/3 trial testing AZD1222 (ChAdOx1 nCoV-19) in healthy adults. For TCRbeta chain sequencing, PBMC samples were collected from trial participants at day 0 and at day 28 after the second dose.

The chain couples TRBV25-1 to TRBJ1-2; there is no confident call for the D gene. Sample: peripheral blood, taken 28 days after the second AZD1222 dose. The TCR comes from an adult who received the AZD1222 COVID-19 vaccine. The CDR3 protein is CASSGRVLDYGYTF. Here is the DNA: TGTGCCAGTAGTGGACGAGTCCTGGACTATGGCTACACCTTC.